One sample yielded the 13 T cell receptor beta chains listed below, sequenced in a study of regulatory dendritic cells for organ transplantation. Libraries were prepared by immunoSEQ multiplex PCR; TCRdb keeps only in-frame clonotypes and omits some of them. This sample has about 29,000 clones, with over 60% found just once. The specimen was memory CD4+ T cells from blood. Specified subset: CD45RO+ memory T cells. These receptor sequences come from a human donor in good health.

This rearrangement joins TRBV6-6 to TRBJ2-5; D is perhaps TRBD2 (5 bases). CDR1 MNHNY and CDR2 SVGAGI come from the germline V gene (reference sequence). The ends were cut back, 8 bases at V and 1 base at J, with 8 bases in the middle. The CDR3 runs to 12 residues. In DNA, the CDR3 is TGTGCCAGCGGACTCCCCCAAGAGACCCAGTACTTC. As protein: CASGLPQETQYF.

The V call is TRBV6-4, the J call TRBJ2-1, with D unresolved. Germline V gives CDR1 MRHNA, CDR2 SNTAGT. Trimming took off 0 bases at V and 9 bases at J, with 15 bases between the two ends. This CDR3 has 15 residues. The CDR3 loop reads CASSDSPAEPTEQFF. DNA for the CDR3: TGTGCCAGCAGTGACTCCCCCGCCGAGCCCACTGAGCAGTTCTTC.

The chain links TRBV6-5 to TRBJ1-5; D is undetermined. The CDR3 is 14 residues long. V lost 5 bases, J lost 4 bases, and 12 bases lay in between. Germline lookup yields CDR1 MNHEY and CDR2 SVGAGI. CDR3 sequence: CASSGVRANQPQHF. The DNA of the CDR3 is TGTGCCAGCAGTGGGGTAAGGGCTAATCAGCCCCAGCATTTT.

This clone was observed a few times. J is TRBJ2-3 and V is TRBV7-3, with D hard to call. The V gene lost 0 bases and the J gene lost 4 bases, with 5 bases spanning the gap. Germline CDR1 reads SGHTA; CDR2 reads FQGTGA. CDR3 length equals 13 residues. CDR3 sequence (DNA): TGTGCCAGCAGCTTAACGTTTGCAGATACGCAGTATTTT. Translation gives CASSLTFADTQYF.

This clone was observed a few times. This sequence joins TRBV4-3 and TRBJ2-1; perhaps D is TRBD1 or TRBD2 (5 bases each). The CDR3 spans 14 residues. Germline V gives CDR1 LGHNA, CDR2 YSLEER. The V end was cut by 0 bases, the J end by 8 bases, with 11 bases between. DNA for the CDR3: TGCGCCAGCAGCCAAGATCATAGAGGGGATGAGCAGTTCTTC. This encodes CASSQDHRGDEQFF.

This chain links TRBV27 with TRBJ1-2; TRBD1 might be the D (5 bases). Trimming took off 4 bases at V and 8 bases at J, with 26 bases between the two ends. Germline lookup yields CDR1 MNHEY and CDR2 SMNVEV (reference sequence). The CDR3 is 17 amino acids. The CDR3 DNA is TGTGCCAGCAGTTCTACCAGGGACGGATACGCCCGGGTGGGCTACACCTTC. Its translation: CASSSTRDGYARVGYTF.

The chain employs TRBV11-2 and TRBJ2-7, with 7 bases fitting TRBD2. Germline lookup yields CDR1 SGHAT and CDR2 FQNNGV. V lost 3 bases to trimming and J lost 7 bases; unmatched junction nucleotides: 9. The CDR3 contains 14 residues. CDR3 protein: CASSFRDYRWEQYF. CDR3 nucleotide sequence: TGTGCCAGCAGCTTCCGGGACTACCGATGGGAGCAGTACTTC.

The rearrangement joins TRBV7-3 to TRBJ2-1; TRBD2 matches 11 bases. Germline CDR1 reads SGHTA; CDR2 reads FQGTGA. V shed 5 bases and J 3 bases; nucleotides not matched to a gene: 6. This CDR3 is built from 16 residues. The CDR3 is CASSPIAGGDYNEQFF. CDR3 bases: TGTGCCAGCAGCCCAATAGCGGGAGGGGACTACAATGAGCAGTTCTTC.

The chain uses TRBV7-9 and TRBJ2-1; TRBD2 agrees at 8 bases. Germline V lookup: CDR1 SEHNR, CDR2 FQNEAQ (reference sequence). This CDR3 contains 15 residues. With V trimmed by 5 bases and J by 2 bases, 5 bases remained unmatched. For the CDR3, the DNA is TGTGCCAGCAGCATCAGCGGGAGCACCTACAATGAGCAGTTCTTC. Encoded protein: CASSISGSTYNEQFF.

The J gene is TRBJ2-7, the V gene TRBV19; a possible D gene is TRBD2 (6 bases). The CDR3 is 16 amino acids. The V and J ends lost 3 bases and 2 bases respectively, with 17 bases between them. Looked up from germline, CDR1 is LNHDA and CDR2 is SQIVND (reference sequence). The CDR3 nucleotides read TGTGCCAGTAGTATTTCGGGACTGCCGGTAACCTACGAGCAGTACTTC. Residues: CASSISGLPVTYEQYF.

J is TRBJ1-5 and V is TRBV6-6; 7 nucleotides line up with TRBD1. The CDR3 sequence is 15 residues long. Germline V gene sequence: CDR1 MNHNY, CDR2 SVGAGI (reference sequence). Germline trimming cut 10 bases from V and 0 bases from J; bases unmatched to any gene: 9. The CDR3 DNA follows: TGTGCCACCAATCAAGGGGGCTTTAGCAATCAGCCCCAGCATTTT. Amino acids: CATNQGGFSNQPQHF.

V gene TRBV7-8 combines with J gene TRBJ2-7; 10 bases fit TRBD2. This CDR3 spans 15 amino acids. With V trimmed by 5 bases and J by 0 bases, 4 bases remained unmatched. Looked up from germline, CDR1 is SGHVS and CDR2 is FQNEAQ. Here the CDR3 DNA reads TGTGCCAGCAGCATAGGGACTAGCGACTCCTACGAGCAGTACTTC. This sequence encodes CASSIGTSDSYEQYF.

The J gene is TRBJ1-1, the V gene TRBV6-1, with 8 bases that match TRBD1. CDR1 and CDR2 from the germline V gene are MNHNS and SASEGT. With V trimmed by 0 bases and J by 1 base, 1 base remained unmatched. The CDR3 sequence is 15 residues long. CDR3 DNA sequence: TGTGCCAGCAGTGAAGCCGGGACAGGGAACACTGAAGCTTTCTTT. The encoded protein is CASSEAGTGNTEAFF.